A selection of T cell receptor beta chains follows, all from one sample in a study of cytomegalovirus exposure and HLA in healthy donors. This table comes from immunoSEQ multiplex PCR, and its TCRdb copy is limited to in-frame clones, with some not included. The data show roughly 150,000 clones, about 80% seen once. Sequenced input: PBMCs. These receptors all stem from a man between 18 and 35 years old in good health and CMV-seropositive. Both conserved end residues are part of each CDR3. The D gene is left open where the match is weak. Expanded clones are given a class, and other clones once, few, many or no size at all.

>TRBJ1-3|-|-|TRBV19
CASSQQERPGNTIYF
TGTGCCAGTAGCCAACAGGAACGGCCTGGAAACACCATATATTTT
>TRBJ2-3|-|few|TRBV5-6
CASSFEWGLSTDTQYF
TGTGCCAGCAGCTTTGAGTGGGGGCTTAGCACAGATACGCAGTATTTT
>TRBJ1-1|TRBD1|-|TRBV18
CASSPKATGGLNTEAFF
TGTGCCAGCTCACCCAAAGCGACAGGGGGATTGAACACTGAAGCTTTCTTT
>TRBJ1-2|-|-|TRBV4-2
CASSQGAGDYGYTF
TGTGCCAGCAGCCAAGGAGCGGGGGACTATGGCTACACCTTC
>TRBJ1-2|-|-|TRBV27
CASRAGAYYGYTF
TGTGCCAGCAGGGCAGGGGCCTACTATGGCTACACCTTC
>TRBJ2-7|-|-|TRBV2
CASSGSRGNEQYF
TGTGCCAGCAGTGGGAGCAGGGGAAACGAGCAGTACTTC
>TRBJ1-1|TRBD1|-|TRBV7-6
CASSPTGTMNTEAFF
TGTGCCAGCAGCCCGACAGGGACCATGAACACTGAAGCTTTCTTT
>TRBJ1-2|TRBD1|medium-sized|TRBV6-1
CASSETQGSYGYTF
TGTGCCAGCAGTGAAACACAGGGGAGCTATGGCTACACCTTC
>TRBJ2-7|-|-|TRBV7-9
CASSLFGQGNYEQYF
TGTGCCAGCAGCTTATTCGGGCAGGGGAACTACGAGCAGTACTTC
>TRBJ1-1|-|-|TRBV18
CASSPIVLEAFF
TGTGCCAGCTCCCCGATAGTGCTTGAAGCTTTCTTT
>TRBJ2-7|-|-|TRBV7-9
CASSLVAGANYEQYF
TGTGCCAGCAGCTTAGTGGCAGGGGCTAACTACGAGCAGTACTTC
>TRBJ2-7|TRBD1|once|TRBV29-1
CSVWTGYEQYF
TGCAGCGTGTGGACAGGGTACGAGCAGTACTTC
>TRBJ1-2|-|-|TRBV28
CASRAAYEGYGYTF
TGTGCCAGCAGGGCCGCCTACGAGGGCTATGGCTACACCTTC
>TRBJ2-7|-|-|TRBV5-1
CASSSQGSEQYF
TGCGCCAGCAGCTCCCAGGGGTCAGAGCAGTACTTC
>TRBJ1-3|-|-|TRBV2
CASGVADTSSGNTIYF
TGTGCCAGCGGCGTCGCAGACACTAGCTCTGGAAACACCATATATTTT
>TRBJ2-1|-|-|TRBV7-9
CASSLLTGDNEQFF
TGTGCCAGCAGCTTACTCACAGGAGACAATGAGCAGTTCTTC
>TRBJ2-7|-|-|TRBV5-1
CASRESGGASEQYF
TGCGCCAGCAGGGAAAGTGGGGGGGCGTCTGAGCAGTACTTC
>TRBJ1-1|-|-|TRBV27
CASRRNTEAFF
TGTGCCAGCAGGAGAAACACTGAAGCTTTCTTT
>TRBJ2-1|-|-|TRBV25-1
CASSVTAYNEQFF
TGTGCCAGCAGTGTGACTGCATACAATGAGCAGTTCTTC
>TRBJ2-1|-|-|TRBV6-1
CASTRNEQFF
TGTGCCAGCACCCGCAATGAGCAGTTCTTC
>TRBJ1-2|TRBD1|-|TRBV28
CASSATGDYGYTF
TGTGCCAGCAGTGCGACAGGGGACTATGGCTACACCTTC
>TRBJ2-5|-|-|TRBV4-2
CASSQGSRVLETQYF
TGTGCCAGCAGCCAAGGGAGTCGGGTTTTGGAGACCCAGTACTTC
>TRBJ2-7|-|once|TRBV5-6
CASSLGPGEQYF
TGTGCCAGCAGCTTGGGTCCGGGCGAGCAGTACTTC
>TRBJ1-1|-|once|TRBV5-4
CASSLIGGLNTEAFF
TGTGCCAGCAGCTTGATTGGCGGGCTGAACACTGAAGCTTTCTTT
>TRBJ2-2|TRBD2|-|TRBV11-2
CASSYLMTSGTGGELFF
TGTGCCAGCAGCTACCTCATGACTAGCGGGACGGGCGGGGAGCTGTTTTTT
>TRBJ2-7|TRBD1|-|TRBV2
CASSEPGQGTYEQYF
TGTGCCAGCAGCGAGCCGGGACAGGGGACCTACGAGCAGTACTTC
>TRBJ1-2|-|once|TRBV6-5
CASKKSLNYGYTF
TGTGCCAGCAAAAAATCCCTAAACTATGGCTACACCTTC
>TRBJ1-2|-|-|TRBV6-5
CASSYSTGGTYGYTF
TGTGCCAGCAGTTACTCGACCGGGGGAACCTATGGCTACACCTTC
>TRBJ2-2|TRBD1|-|TRBV27
CASSLAGGTGELFF
TGTGCCAGCAGTTTAGCAGGGGGCACCGGGGAGCTGTTTTTT
>TRBJ2-7|-|-|TRBV28
CASSTYVDLHF
TGTGCCAGCAGCACCTACGTAGACTTACACTTC
>TRBJ1-6|-|once|TRBV4-1
CASTTVKRGGSPLHF
TGCGCCAGCACCACAGTCAAGAGGGGGGGTTCACCCCTCCACTTT
>TRBJ1-2|-|-|TRBV5-5
CASSLEISRVNKNNYGYTF
TGTGCCAGCAGCTTGGAAATCTCCAGGGTGAACAAGAATAACTATGGCTACACCTTC
>TRBJ1-2|TRBD1|few|TRBV4-3
CASSQVPDRVGYTF
TGCGCCAGCAGCCAAGTTCCCGACAGGGTCGGCTACACCTTC
>TRBJ2-7|-|once|TRBV5-1
CASRLDSSSYEQYF
TGCGCCAGCAGATTAGACAGCAGCTCCTACGAGCAGTACTTC
>TRBJ1-1|TRBD1|few|TRBV5-1
CASSLVTGGSLTEAFF
TGCGCCAGCAGCTTGGTAACAGGGGGCTCTCTCACTGAAGCTTTCTTT
>TRBJ2-2|TRBD2|-|TRBV7-2
CASSPSGGAADTGELFF
TGTGCCAGCAGCCCCTCGGGGGGGGCCGCGGACACCGGGGAGCTGTTTTTT
>TRBJ2-7|-|-|TRBV20-1
CSAPASTEQYF
TGCAGTGCACCCGCTAGCACCGAGCAGTACTTC
>TRBJ1-2|TRBD1|-|TRBV6-5
CASSYGGTGTDGYTF
TGTGCCAGCAGTTACGGGGGGACAGGGACGGATGGCTACACCTTC
>TRBJ2-5|-|-|TRBV5-1
CASSLAQIYQETQYF
TGCGCCAGCAGCTTGGCCCAGATCTACCAAGAGACCCAGTACTTC
>TRBJ2-3|TRBD2|-|TRBV10-2
CASRPSGGAIDTQYF
TGCGCCAGCCGACCGAGCGGGGGGGCCATAGATACGCAGTATTTT
>TRBJ2-7|-|-|TRBV19
CASSIAGEQYF
TGTGCCAGTAGTATAGCAGGCGAGCAGTACTTC
>TRBJ1-2|-|-|TRBV7-9
CASSLQGPVYGYTF
TGTGCCAGCAGCCTACAGGGACCCGTCTATGGCTACACCTTC
>TRBJ1-5|-|medium-sized|TRBV6-5
CASSSQWPYSNQPQHF
TGTGCCAGCAGTTCACAGTGGCCTTATAGCAATCAGCCCCAGCATTTT
>TRBJ2-5|TRBD1|-|TRBV4-2
CASSQVLSGDSRSQYF
TGTGCCAGCAGCCAAGTTCTCAGTGGGGACAGTCGGTCCCAGTACTTC